This entry lists 20 T cell receptor beta chains sequenced from one sample in a study of identifying expanded T cells in peripheral blood. Method: immunoSEQ multiplex PCR; TCRdb's copy keeps in-frame clones and lacks some. The sample records about 85,000 clones, 88% being singletons. The sample comprised blood. These receptors came from a person aged 18 to 70 in good health.

The chain uses TRBV2 and TRBJ1-2; TRBD1 matches 8 bases. Germline CDR1 is SNHLY and CDR2 is FYNNEI. The CDR3 has 14 amino acids. The trim removed 4 bases at V and 5 bases at J, leaving 6 bases unmatched. DNA for the CDR3: TGTGCCAGCAGTGCTGTACAGGGGGGTTATGGCTACACCTTC. Its protein product is CASSAVQGGYGYTF.

V and J are TRBV11-2 and TRBJ1-2; no clear D gene. The CDR3 extends over 12 amino acids. The ends were cut back, 6 bases at V and 5 bases at J, with 10 bases in the middle. Germline values: CDR1 SGHAT, CDR2 FQNNGV. CDR3 DNA: TGTGCCAGCAGGGGCGGAGGTTATGGCTACACCTTC. This translates into CASRGGGYGYTF.

The CDR3, as DNA: TGTGCCAGCAGTTACAGATCGGTCGGGGGTTTCGGGTACACCTTC. Its protein is CASSYRSVGGFGYTF. The V call is TRBV6-5, the J call TRBJ1-2; possible D gene TRBD1, 5 bases. The V and J ends lost 2 bases and 11 bases respectively, with 21 bases between them. In germline, CDR1 is MNHEY, CDR2 SVGAGI. The CDR3 runs to 15 residues.

This chain joins TRBV7-2 and TRBJ1-2; D not certain. V lost 5 bases and J 4 bases, leaving 14 bases between the germline ends. The CDR3 consists of 14 residues. Germline-derived CDR1 and CDR2 are SGHTA and FQGNSA. The CDR3, as DNA: TGTGCCAGCAGCATCAGAGATTTTTTCTATGGCTACACCTTC. It codes for CASSIRDFFYGYTF.

V gene TRBV6-6 combines with J gene TRBJ2-1, with 11 bases identical to TRBD1. Germline CDR1 MNHNY, CDR2 SVGAGI (reference sequence). The CDR3 extends over 15 amino acids. J gave up 5 bases and V 5 bases, and 5 bases lay outside the gene matches. The CDR3 region has the DNA TGTGCCAGCAGTCCCCCGGGACAGGGGGACAATGAGCAGTTCTTC. It is translated as CASSPPGQGDNEQFF.

The J gene is TRBJ1-1, the V gene TRBV9, with D unresolved. This CDR3 spans 13 amino acids. With 3 bases removed from V and 7 bases from J, the gap between germline ends came to 13 bases. From germline, CDR1 is SGDLS and CDR2 YYNGEE. The CDR3 nucleotides read TGTGCCAGCAGCGGGGGAGTACAGAATGAAGCTTTCTTT. Its protein product is CASSGGVQNEAFF.

This clone has just a few counts. This chain uses TRBV7-9 with TRBJ1-2; D is unresolved. In germline, CDR1 is SEHNR, CDR2 FQNEAQ (reference sequence). V was clipped by 6 bases and J by 3 bases, with 8 bases between them. CDR3 length: 12 residues. CDR3: CASSYTDYGYTF. The CDR3 nucleotides are TGTGCCAGCAGTTATACGGACTATGGCTACACCTTC.

CDR3 sequence: CASSFRSGANVLTF. The CDR3 nucleotides read TGTGCCAGCAGCTTCCGCTCTGGGGCCAACGTCCTGACTTTC. This chain links TRBV13 with TRBJ2-6; unclear D gene. V was shortened by 3 bases and J by 0 bases, with 3 bases between the two germline ends. The V gene's germline CDR1 is PRHDT and CDR2 FYEKMQ (reference sequence). The CDR3 extends over 14 amino acids. Full variable domain (missing parts from reference TRBV13 and TRBJ2-6): AAGVIQSPRHLIKEKRETATLKCYPIPRHDTVYWYQQGPGQDPQFLISFYEKMQSDKGSIPDRFSAQQFSDYHSELNMSSLELGDSALYFCASSFRSGANVLTFGAGSRLTVL.

The chain has TRBV5-4 and TRBJ2-7, with 8 bases fitting TRBD2. Germline V lookup: CDR1 SGHNT, CDR2 YYREEE (reference sequence). The CDR3 extends over 14 amino acids. V dropped 4 bases and J dropped 6; count of bases not matched to a gene: 9. In DNA, the CDR3 is TGTGCCAGCAGCCGTCGTGGCGGGGGGTTCGAGCAGTACTTC. It codes for CASSRRGGGFEQYF.

The V gene is TRBV27, the J gene TRBJ1-2, with 7 bases that match TRBD1. The CDR3 consists of 15 residues. After removal of 6 bases from V and 6 bases from J, the junction contained 13 bases not matched to a gene. Germline assignment: CDR1 MNHEY and CDR2 SMNVEV (reference sequence). CDR3 amino acids: CASRGQTFKPDGYTF. CDR3 nucleotide sequence: TGTGCCAGCAGGGGACAGACCTTTAAGCCCGATGGCTACACCTTC.

The chain carries TRBV7-8 and TRBJ2-3, with 10 bases lining up with TRBD2. V shed 1 base, J shed 3 bases, and the junction held 4 bases outside the gene matches. This CDR3 has 16 amino acids. The germline gives CDR1 SGHVS, CDR2 FQNEAQ. The CDR3: CASSLVTSGETDTQYF. In nucleotides, the CDR3 is TGTGCCAGCAGCTTAGTTACTAGCGGGGAAACAGATACGCAGTATTTT.

The sample holds a few counts of this clone. This chain connects TRBV4-3 to TRBJ2-5; D may be TRBD2 (7 bases). CDR1 and CDR2 from the germline V gene are LGHNA and YSLEER. Trimming shortened V by 4 bases and J by 5 bases, and 20 bases separated the two germline ends. This CDR3 comprises 16 residues. The CDR3 here is CASSPGKGGGWETQYF. In DNA, the CDR3 is TGCGCCAGCAGCCCAGGGAAAGGGGGGGGCTGGGAGACCCAGTACTTC.

This CDR3 is CASSSDYSTGNTIYF. CDR3 in DNA: TGTGCCAGCAGCTCCGACTATAGCACTGGAAACACCATATATTTT. V usage is TRBV7-2 and J usage is TRBJ1-3; no firm D call. V lost 4 bases to trimming and J lost 2 bases, with 12 bases between them. The length of the CDR3 is 15 residues. Germline CDR1 reads SGHTA; CDR2 reads FQGNSA.

The rearrangement links TRBV7-9 to TRBJ1-1; no definite D call. Germline V gene sequence: CDR1 SEHNR, CDR2 FQNEAQ (reference sequence). V lost 5 bases and J 5 bases, leaving 12 bases between the germline ends. CDR3 length equals 13 residues. The CDR3 bases are TGTGCCAGCAGCCCTAGCGGCTGGACTGAAGCTTTCTTT. It specifies CASSPSGWTEAFF.

This clone has more than one count but fewer than ten. The V call is TRBV9, the J call TRBJ1-3; D not resolved. V was cut by 3 bases and J by 3 bases, with 16 bases left in between. This CDR3 region has 16 residues. CDR1 SGDLS and CDR2 YYNGEE come from the germline V gene. The DNA of the CDR3 is TGTGCCAGCAGCGCCCTGAGGAGCGGGGTTGGAAACACCATATATTTT. Translation gives CASSALRSGVGNTIYF.

The rearrangement joins TRBV6-1 to TRBJ2-2, with 7 bases that match TRBD2. The CDR3 consists of 14 residues. Germline trimming cut 7 bases from V and 6 bases from J; bases unmatched to any gene: 8. Germline V gene sequence: CDR1 MNHNS, CDR2 SASEGT. The CDR3 is CASKKTSESGELFF. DNA for the CDR3: TGTGCCAGCAAAAAAACTAGCGAGTCCGGGGAGCTGTTTTTT.

The chain has TRBV7-2 and TRBJ2-3, with D perhaps being TRBD1 or TRBD2 (5 bases each). Germline V gene data show CDR1 as SGHTA and CDR2 as FQGNSA. This CDR3 has 14 amino acids. V lost 3 bases, J lost 7 bases, and 14 bases lay in between. CDR3: CASSLIGAENTQYF. CDR3 DNA: TGTGCCAGCAGCTTGATCGGGGCGGAAAATACGCAGTATTTT.

The rearrangement joins TRBV9 to TRBJ1-2, with D perhaps TRBD1 (5 bases). V dropped 2 bases and J dropped 5 bases, with 10 bases sitting between them. Germline V lookup: CDR1 SGDLS, CDR2 YYNGEE. This CDR3 comprises 13 residues. Here the CDR3 DNA reads TGTGCCAGCAGCGTGGGACCGGATTATGGCTACACCTTC. This codes for CASSVGPDYGYTF.

The chain combines TRBV6-5 with TRBJ2-3; 8 bases are a match to TRBD1. Per the germline V gene, CDR1 is MNHEY and CDR2 is SVGAGI. Losses at the gene ends were 6 bases for V and 4 bases for J; bases not matched to a gene: 3. The CDR3 has 13 residues. The chain's CDR3 is CASRLTGADTQYF. Written as DNA, the CDR3 is TGTGCCAGCAGATTGACAGGGGCAGATACGCAGTATTTT.

The chain has TRBV5-1 and TRBJ2-2, with 12 bases fitting TRBD2. CDR3 length: 17 amino acids. Unmatched junction bases numbered 7, after V lost 3 bases and J lost 4 bases. The germline gives CDR1 SGHRS, CDR2 YFSETQ. The CDR3 is CASSSWTSGVITGELFF. The CDR3 coding sequence is TGCGCCAGCAGCTCGTGGACTAGCGGGGTAATCACCGGGGAGCTGTTTTTT.